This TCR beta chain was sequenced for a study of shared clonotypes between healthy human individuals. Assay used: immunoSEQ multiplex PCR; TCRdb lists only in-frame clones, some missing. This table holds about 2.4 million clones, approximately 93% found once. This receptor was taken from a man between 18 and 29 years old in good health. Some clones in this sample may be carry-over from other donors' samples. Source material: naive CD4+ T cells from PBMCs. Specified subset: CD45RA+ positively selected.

The CDR3 reads CASSLDLIYNEQFF. CDR3 nucleotide sequence: TGTGCCAGCAGCTTGGACCTGATTTACAATGAGCAGTTCTTC. The chain is built from TRBV5-4 and TRBJ2-1, with D hard to call. The CDR3 spans 14 residues. The V end lost 0 bases, the J end lost 4 bases, and 8 bases lay between the germline ends. CDR1 and CDR2 (germline): SGHNT, YYREEE (reference sequence).